Following are 29 T cell receptor beta chains from one sample sequenced in a study of PD-1 blockade in classical Hodgkin lymphoma. Produced via immunoSEQ multiplex PCR; TCRdb's table is partial and in-frame only. The table has approximately 41,000 clones, 55% to 80% seen once. Time point reported: cycle 4 day 1 (C4D1), after five to seven weeks of nivolumab. Each patient relapsed following autologous stem cell transplantation, and prior brentuximab vedotin exposure differed. The sample consisted of peripheral blood mononuclear cells (PBMCs), taken before the fourth cycle of nivolumab. The source is a human donor with classical Hodgkin lymphoma.

CDR3 sequence reads: CASSLASGFSYEQYF. The CDR3 region has the DNA TGCGCCAGCAGCTTGGCCTCAGGGTTCTCCTACGAGCAGTACTTC. J is TRBJ2-5 and V is TRBV5-1, with D possibly TRBD1 on 5 matching bases. The DNA end lines up better with TRBJ2-7; the J call may be wrong. CDR1 SGHRS and CDR2 YFSETQ come from the germline V gene. This CDR3 region has 15 residues.

V usage is TRBV4-3 and J usage is TRBJ1-1, with D unresolved. This CDR3 contains 15 residues. V was trimmed by 0 bases and J by 2 bases, leaving 10 bases between them. The germline CDR1 and CDR2 sequences are LGHNA and YSLEER. The CDR3 DNA follows: TGCGCCAGCAGCCAAGAACAAGGCAGTAACACTGAAGCTTTCTTT. This gives the protein CASSQEQGSNTEAFF.

This chain connects TRBV11-2 to TRBJ2-7; D may be TRBD2 (7 bases). Germline lookup yields CDR1 SGHAT and CDR2 FQNNGV. The germline V and J ends were trimmed by 2 bases and 4 bases, with 12 bases remaining between them. The CDR3 is 14 amino acids. The CDR3 DNA follows: TGTGCCAGCAGCTTACAACGGGGGGCATACGAGCAGTACTTC. As protein: CASSLQRGAYEQYF.

This chain uses TRBV30 with TRBJ1-5; D is unclear. CDR3 length equals 13 residues. Trimming stripped 2 bases from V and 0 bases from J, with 5 bases between. Looked up from germline, CDR1 is GTSNPN and CDR2 is SVGIG (reference sequence). The DNA for the CDR3 is TGTGCCTGGAGTTGGGATAGCAATCAGCCCCAGCATTTT. Its translation: CAWSWDSNQPQHF.

The V call is TRBV5-6, the J call TRBJ2-7; D is unresolved. Germline CDR1 SGHDT, CDR2 YYEEEE. Trimming cost V 0 bases and J 0 bases, with 10 bases left between them. The CDR3 is made up of 15 amino acids. Here the CDR3 reads CASSLVLGVSYEQYF. The CDR3 DNA reads TGTGCCAGCAGCTTGGTTTTGGGTGTCTCCTACGAGCAGTACTTC.

This clone was seen a handful of times. The rearrangement joins TRBV4-3 to TRBJ1-1; no clear D gene. V dropped 1 base and J dropped 1 base, with 13 bases sitting between them. This CDR3 contains 16 residues. Germline V gene lookup returns CDR1 LGHNA and CDR2 YSLEER. CDR3 bases: TGCGCCAGCAGCCAAGGGGCAGGCCTAGGGAACACTGAAGCTTTCTTT. Protein: CASSQGAGLGNTEAFF.

This clone has more than one count but fewer than ten. The genes are TRBV28 and TRBJ1-4, with D tentatively TRBD1 (6 bases). The CDR3 is made up of 16 amino acids. CDR1 MDHEN and CDR2 SYDVKM come from the germline V gene. V was cut by 4 bases and J by 3 bases, with 15 bases left in between. The CDR3: CASSSTGGIANEKLFF. Written as DNA, the CDR3 is TGTGCCAGCAGTTCGACAGGAGGGATAGCTAATGAAAAACTGTTTTTT.

This clone showed up just a few times. The chain combines TRBV10-3 with TRBJ2-3, with 7 bases identical to TRBD2. Trimming removed 7 bases from V and 0 bases from J; junction bases left unmatched: 4. Looked up from germline, CDR1 is ENHRY and CDR2 is SYGVKD. The CDR3 sequence is 14 residues long. The CDR3 sequence: CAITPAGSTDTQYF. The CDR3 region has the DNA TGTGCCATCACCCCAGCGGGGAGCACAGATACGCAGTATTTT.

The V gene is TRBV10-2, the J gene TRBJ2-6, with D hard to call. The germline V gene encodes CDR1 WSHSY and CDR2 SAAADI. This CDR3 has 14 amino acids. Trimming cost V 6 bases and J 0 bases, with 6 bases left between them. CDR3 DNA sequence: TGCGCCAGCAGAGTAGTCTCTGGGGCCAACGTCCTGACTTTC. Its translation is CASRVVSGANVLTF.

The chain employs TRBV15 and TRBJ2-3; D not resolved. Germline V gives CDR1 LNHNV, CDR2 YYDKDF (reference sequence). The CDR3 is 15 residues long. Trimming removed 5 bases from V and 0 bases from J, with 12 bases in between. The CDR3 DNA reads as TGTGCCACCAGCCCTGGACGGCCCAGCACAGATACGCAGTATTTT. Translated, it gives CATSPGRPSTDTQYF.

The J gene is TRBJ1-2, the V gene TRBV28; D is unresolved. With 6 bases removed from V and 0 bases from J, the gap between germline ends came to 8 bases. The germline V gene has CDR1 MDHEN and CDR2 SYDVKM. This CDR3 comprises 13 residues. The CDR3 region has the DNA TGTGCCAGCAGCATTGGCGCTAACTATGGCTACACCTTC. It specifies CASSIGANYGYTF.

The table lists this clone with a few counts. This chain links TRBV7-2 with TRBJ2-1; D call uncertain. V was pared by 3 bases and J by 8 bases, with 8 bases between. From germline, CDR1 is SGHTA and CDR2 FQGNSA. There are 12 residues in the CDR3. The CDR3 nucleotides read TGTGCCAGCAGCTTGACCTGGGATGAGCAGTTCTTC. It encodes CASSLTWDEQFF.

This clone occurred once. The J gene is TRBJ2-1, the V gene TRBV15; 11 positions match TRBD2. This CDR3 is built from 17 residues. V shed 0 bases, J shed 4 bases, and the junction held 5 bases outside the gene matches. Germline V gene data show CDR1 as LNHNV and CDR2 as YYDKDF (reference sequence). This chain's CDR3 is CATSRDLGTSGYNEQFF. CDR3 nucleotides: TGTGCCACCAGCAGAGATCTGGGGACTAGCGGATACAATGAGCAGTTCTTC.

The V call is TRBV5-4, the J call TRBJ2-7; TRBD1 is a possible D gene (6 bases). V was clipped by 0 bases and J by 2 bases, with 12 bases between them. Germline V lookup: CDR1 SGHNT, CDR2 YYREEE (reference sequence). The CDR3 length is 15 residues. CDR3 DNA sequence: TGTGCCAGCAGCTTGGCCGGCACAGGGACCTACGAGCAGTACTTC. Translating gives CASSLAGTGTYEQYF. The variable domain in full, with the rest retrieved from reference TRBV5-4 and TRBJ2-7, is ETGVTQSPTHLIKTRGQQVTLRCSSQSGHNTVSWYQQALGQGPQFIFQYYREEENGRGNFPPRFSGLQFPNYSSELNVNALELDDSALYLCASSLAGTGTYEQYFGPGTRLTVT.

V is TRBV7-2 and J is TRBJ2-3; a possible D gene is TRBD2 (6 bases). The V end lost 1 base, the J end lost 1 base, and 15 bases lay between the germline ends. Germline V CDR1 and CDR2: SGHTA, FQGNSA. The CDR3 spans 17 residues. This chain's CDR3 is CASSLGGGWRGTDTQYF. The DNA of the CDR3 is TGTGCCAGCAGCTTAGGGGGTGGGTGGAGGGGCACAGATACGCAGTATTTT.

This chain links TRBV6-5 with TRBJ1-1; possible D gene TRBD1, 6 bases. There are 15 residues in the CDR3. Trimming cost V 0 bases and J 1 base, with 9 bases left between them. In germline, CDR1 is MNHEY, CDR2 SVGAGI. The CDR3 nucleotides are TGTGCCAGCAGTTACTCCCCGGGACAGAACACTGAAGCTTTCTTT. Translating it yields CASSYSPGQNTEAFF.

This clone was detected once. The chain employs TRBV7-2 and TRBJ2-2, with D perhaps TRBD2 (5 bases). Trimming stripped 5 bases from V and 4 bases from J, with 8 bases between. The CDR3 is 13 amino acids. Per germline, CDR1 SGHTA and CDR2 FQGNSA. CDR3 residues: CASSPRGTGELFF. CDR3 DNA: TGTGCCAGCAGCCCCCGGGGCACCGGGGAGCTGTTTTTT.

V usage is TRBV6-5 and J usage is TRBJ1-3; no firm D call. The germline V gene has CDR1 MNHEY and CDR2 SVGAGI. Trimming took off 4 bases at V and 4 bases at J, with 8 bases between the two ends. This CDR3 is built from 13 residues. The CDR3 region is CASSSDIGNTIYF. The CDR3 DNA sequence: TGTGCCAGCAGTTCCGACATCGGAAACACCATATATTTT.

The rearrangement joins TRBV19 to TRBJ2-7, with D maybe TRBD1 (5 bases). This CDR3 spans 13 amino acids. V shed 2 bases and J shed 0 bases, with 5 bases lying between them. In germline, CDR1 is LNHDA, CDR2 SQIVND (reference sequence). CDR3 loop: CASSITGSYEQYF. The DNA for the CDR3 is TGTGCCAGTAGTATAACAGGCTCCTACGAGCAGTACTTC.

V and J are TRBV5-8 and TRBJ2-2; 11 nucleotides agree with TRBD2. The germline CDR1 and CDR2 sequences are SGHTS and YDEGEE. The CDR3 is made up of 16 amino acids. With V trimmed by 6 bases and J by 1 base, 5 bases remained unmatched. Here the CDR3 reads CASNVLAGGNTGELFF. The CDR3 region has the DNA TGTGCCAGCAACGTTCTAGCGGGGGGGAACACCGGGGAGCTGTTTTTT.

Only a few counts were recorded for this clone. This chain joins TRBV30 and TRBJ2-7, with 7 bases fitting TRBD1. Germline V gives CDR1 GTSNPN, CDR2 SVGIG (reference sequence). The CDR3 spans 15 residues. The ends lost 4 bases at V and 5 bases at J; junction bases unmatched: 14. CDR3: CAWNLDRAGINEQYF. The CDR3 coding sequence is TGTGCCTGGAACCTTGACAGGGCAGGAATAAACGAGCAGTACTTC.

This chain connects TRBV19 to TRBJ1-5, with D perhaps matching TRBD1 (5 bases). The CDR3 length is 17 residues. Trimming shortened V by 0 bases and J by 1 base, and 13 bases separated the two germline ends. From germline, CDR1 is LNHDA and CDR2 SQIVND (reference sequence). The CDR3 reads CASSIDYWQGSNQPQHF. The CDR3 DNA follows: TGTGCCAGTAGTATAGATTATTGGCAGGGCAGCAATCAGCCCCAGCATTTT.

The chain carries TRBV28 and TRBJ2-1, with 10 bases identical to TRBD2. This CDR3 region has 16 residues. V lost 4 bases, J lost 9 bases, and 12 bases stayed unmatched. Germline-derived CDR1 and CDR2 are MDHEN and SYDVKM. CDR3: CASSSQAGGKKIEQFF. For the CDR3, the DNA is TGTGCCAGCAGTTCGCAAGCGGGAGGGAAGAAAATTGAGCAGTTCTTC.

In DNA form, the CDR3 reads TGTGCCAGCAGTGTTACGGGGATGGGGGAGACCCAGTACTTC. It is translated as CASSVTGMGETQYF. The rearrangement uses TRBV7-9 and TRBJ2-5; D might be TRBD2 (5 bases). Trimming stripped 6 bases from V and 5 bases from J, with 16 bases between. This CDR3 is 14 amino acids long. The germline CDR1 and CDR2 sequences are SEHNR and FQNEAQ (reference sequence).

This chain links TRBV10-3 with TRBJ1-1; the D is unclear. Trimming removed 7 bases from V and 1 base from J, with 10 bases in between. This CDR3 region has 13 residues. Germline V lookup: CDR1 ENHRY, CDR2 SYGVKD. The CDR3 here is CAINHIQNTEAFF. The CDR3 DNA follows: TGTGCCATCAACCACATTCAGAACACTGAAGCTTTCTTT.

The chain recombines TRBV4-3 with TRBJ2-2, with TRBD1 identical over 7 bases. In germline, CDR1 is LGHNA, CDR2 YSLEER. The ends lost 0 bases at V and 4 bases at J; junction bases unmatched: 8. The CDR3 spans 17 residues. Here the CDR3 reads CASSQDLRGGGTGELFF. The CDR3 DNA reads as TGCGCCAGCAGCCAAGATCTTAGAGGGGGCGGCACCGGGGAGCTGTTTTTT.

This clone is deemed medium-sized (0.01 to 0.1%). The chain combines TRBV7-2 with TRBJ2-1, with a weak D call TRBD2 (5 bases). Germline V gene sequence: CDR1 SGHTA, CDR2 FQGNSA. The V end lost 5 bases, the J end lost 0 bases, and 14 bases lay between the germline ends. The length of the CDR3 is 16 residues. Here the CDR3 DNA reads TGTGCCAGCAGCCTGGCGGGCGTAAGCTCCTACAATGAGCAGTTCTTC. Translating gives CASSLAGVSSYNEQFF.

The V call is TRBV7-2, the J call TRBJ1-3, with D maybe TRBD1 (5 bases). Germline V gene data show CDR1 as SGHTA and CDR2 as FQGNSA. Between the trimmed V and J ends, which lost 8 bases and 4 bases, there was a span of 18 bases. The CDR3 is made up of 15 amino acids. The CDR3 region has the DNA TGTGCCAGCGGTGGGGGAGGGACTCGAGGAAACACCATATATTTT. Translation gives CASGGGGTRGNTIYF.

This clone was seen once. The rearrangement uses TRBV6-6 and TRBJ2-1; D not resolved. The germline gives CDR1 MNHNY, CDR2 SVGAGI (reference sequence). Trimming removed 6 bases at V and 0 bases at J, with 12 bases between. This CDR3 has 15 residues. In DNA form, the CDR3 reads TGTGCCAGCAGGCCCCAAGGCCTCTCCTACAATGAGCAGTTCTTC. Residues: CASRPQGLSYNEQFF.